The subject of this entry is one T cell receptor (beta chain). Enrollment of patients from Seattle took place during active infection, with longitudinal follow-up. These data belong to a study of blood T cell repertoires in COVID-19. In the study overall: Samples taken during acute and convalescent COVID-19 were collected in the United States, Italy and Spain. From T cells, B-cell-depleted T cells, or PBMCs came the material, which was cDNA or gDNA.

TCRdb keeps only in-frame clones here, not all; method: immunoSEQ multiplex PCR. The profile shows over 150,000 clones, approximately 86% of them singletons. Germline V gives CDR1 LNHDA, CDR2 SQIVND (reference sequence). With V trimmed by 5 bases and J by 7 bases, 5 bases remained unmatched. CDR3 size: 14 residues. The TCR originated in a woman of 80 years or more with COVID-19, enrolled during active disease. The sequenced material came from peripheral blood. The rearrangement joins TRBV19 to TRBJ2-2, with 9 bases aligning to TRBD1. CDR3 sequence reads: CASSSTGGLGELFF. The CDR3 coding sequence is TGTGCCAGTAGTTCTACAGGGGGCCTCGGGGAGCTGTTTTTT. Full variable domain (outside the CDR3, taken from reference TRBV19 and TRBJ2-2): DGGITQSPKYLFRKEGQNVTLSCEQNLNHDAMYWYRQDPGQGLRLIYYSQIVNDFQKGDIAEGYSVSREKKESFPLTVTSAQKNPTAFYLCASSSTGGLGELFFGEGSRLTVL.